Each of the 18 T cell receptor beta chains below was sequenced from the same sample in a study of T-cell reconstitution after alpha-beta-depleted transplantation in children. Researchers prepared the TCRbeta library using unique molecular identifiers, the study reports. TCRdb reprocessed the PCR reads via MiXCR and lists one record per CDR3 protein. This table has hundreds of thousands of distinct CDR3 sequences, approximately 10% appearing once. The material sequenced was PBMCs, taken before TCRalphabeta/CD19-depleted stem cell transplant. Receptors were obtained from a child between 2 and 9 years old with inherited bone marrow failure, due to receive a stem cell transplant.

This clonotype showed up just a few times. The rearrangement links TRBV15 to TRBJ1-6; 7 bases agree with TRBD1. This CDR3 is 16 amino acids long. The ends lost 4 bases at V and 1 base at J; junction bases unmatched: 4. The germline V gene has CDR1 LNHNV and CDR2 YYDKDF (reference sequence). CDR3 DNA sequence: TGTGCCACCAGCATTCGACAGGGTTCCTATAATTCACCCCTCCACTTT. Protein product: CATSIRQGSYNSPLHF.

The chain recombines TRBV18 with TRBJ2-3; no firm D call. The CDR3 runs to 14 residues. V gave up 1 base and J gave up 6 bases, with 11 bases separating them. Germline V gene data show CDR1 as KGHSH and CDR2 as LQKENI. CDR3 residues: CASSPRFRADTQYF. The CDR3 DNA sequence: TGTGCCAGCTCACCACGGTTTCGTGCCGATACGCAGTATTTT.

In this sample, this clonotype turned up many times. This sequence joins TRBV28 and TRBJ2-2, with 7 bases fitting TRBD2. The CDR3 loop spans 14 amino acids. CDR1 MDHEN and CDR2 SYDVKM come from the germline V gene. Unmatched junction bases numbered 3, after V lost 3 bases and J lost 5 bases. CDR3 sequence reads: CASSLGGGTGELFF. The CDR3 bases are TGTGCCAGCAGTTTGGGCGGGGGTACCGGGGAGCTGTTTTTT.

This clonotype was counted at least ten times. The chain combines TRBV20-1 with TRBJ2-2, with 12 bases lining up with TRBD2. Germline loops: CDR1 DFQATT, CDR2 SNEGSKA (reference sequence). J lost 7 bases, V lost 5 bases, and 5 bases had no gene match. The CDR3 extends over 14 amino acids. The CDR3 loop is CSALTSGSDGELFF. CDR3 DNA: TGCAGTGCTTTGACTAGCGGGAGTGACGGGGAGCTGTTTTTT.

The chain has TRBV14 and TRBJ2-1, with D maybe TRBD2 (6 bases). The CDR3 loop spans 16 amino acids. Germline CDR1 reads SGHDN; CDR2 reads FVKESK. V lost 1 base, J lost 6 bases, and 16 bases lay in between. DNA of the CDR3: TGTGCCAGCAGCCAAGGGCACGGGAGAGCGGGCAATGAGCAGTTCTTC. Encoded protein: CASSQGHGRAGNEQFF. Variable domain in full (rest from reference TRBV14 and TRBJ2-1): EAGVTQFPSHSVIEKGQTVTLRCDPISGHDNLYWYRRVMGKEIKFLLHFVKESKQDESGMPNNRFLAERTGGTYSTLKVQPAELEDSGVYFCASSQGHGRAGNEQFFGPGTRLTVL.

This clonotype appeared many times. J is TRBJ2-7 and V is TRBV12-3 or TRBV12-4, with 8 nucleotides matching TRBD1. This CDR3 has 14 residues. The V gene end was trimmed by 6 bases and the J gene end by 4 bases; junction bases not matched to a gene: 8. CDR3 nucleotide sequence: TGTGCCAGCAGACCGACAGGGGACCCTTACGAGCAGTACTTC. This gives the protein CASRPTGDPYEQYF.

Turning to this clonotype: One junction end does not reproduce the germline sequence, and a read error may be involved. The V call is TRBV29-1, the J call TRBJ1-3; D may be TRBD1 (6 bases). Germline lookup yields CDR1 SQVTM and CDR2 ANQGSEA. This CDR3 comprises 15 residues. In nucleotides, the CDR3 is TGCAGCGTTGAAGATCTTCCGGGGGCTGGAGACACCATATATTTT. The encoded protein is CSVEDLPGAGDTIYF.

This chain links TRBV10-3 with TRBJ1-1; D remains unclear. With 5 bases removed from V and 4 bases from J, the gap between germline ends came to 14 bases. The CDR3 is 14 residues long. Germline V gene lookup returns CDR1 ENHRY and CDR2 SYGVKD. The CDR3 sequence is CAISHPGAGTEAFF. The CDR3 nucleotides are TGTGCCATCAGTCACCCAGGCGCGGGCACTGAAGCTTTCTTT.

This clonotype came up many times. The CDR3 nucleotides are TGCAGTGCTAGAGATTTGGGCACCGGGGAGCTGTTTTTT. Its protein is CSARDLGTGELFF. The V call is TRBV20-1, the J call TRBJ2-2; no clear D gene. This CDR3 contains 13 residues. CDR1 is DFQATT, CDR2 SNEGSKA, per germline (reference sequence). V dropped 0 bases and J dropped 4 bases, with 6 bases sitting between them.

There are many counts of this clonotype. V is TRBV5-1 and J is TRBJ1-2; 7 bases are shared with TRBD1. After removal of 4 bases from V and 1 base from J, the junction contained 4 bases not matched to a gene. The CDR3 contains 14 residues. Per the germline V gene, CDR1 is SGHRS and CDR2 is YFSETQ. CDR3 protein: CASSPGQSNYGYTF. The CDR3 nucleotides are TGCGCCAGCAGCCCGGGACAGAGTAACTATGGCTACACCTTC.

The chain uses TRBV2 and TRBJ2-3, with D perhaps TRBD2 (6 bases). Germline loops: CDR1 SNHLY, CDR2 FYNNEI. CDR3 size: 12 residues. The V end was cut by 8 bases, the J end by 11 bases, with 17 bases between. CDR3: CASPPTSPRQYF. In nucleotides, the CDR3 is TGTGCCAGCCCCCCGACTAGTCCCAGGCAGTATTTT.

This clonotype was detected ten times or more. V is TRBV29-1 and J is TRBJ1-4; weak D call: TRBD1 (5 bases). The germline V gene encodes CDR1 SQVTM and CDR2 ANQGSEA. Trimming shortened V by 7 bases and J by 5 bases, and 11 bases separated the two germline ends. CDR3 size: 12 residues. The CDR3 sequence: CSGTGRNEKLFF. CDR3 DNA sequence: TGCAGCGGGACGGGACGGAATGAAAAACTGTTTTTT.

This clonotype was recorded many times. The chain links TRBV19 to TRBJ2-7; 7 nucleotides match TRBD1. The CDR3 is made up of 15 amino acids. The trim removed 5 bases at V and 0 bases at J, leaving 7 bases unmatched. Per the germline V gene, CDR1 is LNHDA and CDR2 is SQIVND (reference sequence). CDR3 amino acids: CASSWATGLSYEQYF. The DNA for the CDR3 is TGTGCCAGTAGTTGGGCGACAGGGCTCTCCTACGAGCAGTACTTC.

This clonotype occurred once. A read error may account for a junction end that differs from germline. The V and J genes are TRBV4-2 and TRBJ2-1, with a weak D call TRBD2 (5 bases). The CDR3 is 14 residues long. Germline CDR1 is LGHNA and CDR2 is YNFKEQ. The CDR3, as DNA: TGTGCCAGCAGCCCGGTCCGAGGGAACAATGAGCGGTTCTTC. This translates into CASSPVRGNNERFF.

In this sample, this clonotype turned up many times. The chain recombines TRBV7-8 with TRBJ2-7; 8 bases are a match to TRBD1. In germline, CDR1 is SGHVS, CDR2 FQNEAQ. The CDR3 is 15 residues long. V was clipped by 4 bases and J by 2 bases; unmatched bases: 7. For the CDR3, the DNA is TGTGCCAGCAGCTCACAGGGGGTTTGGGCCTACGAGCAGTACTTC. Amino acids: CASSSQGVWAYEQYF.

This clonotype was counted at least ten times. The chain employs TRBV28 and TRBJ1-3, with TRBD1 matching 8 bases. This CDR3 contains 15 residues. The V gene's germline CDR1 is MDHEN and CDR2 SYDVKM. V lost 7 bases to trimming and J lost 2 bases; unmatched junction nucleotides: 7. The CDR3 spells CASTPPGGPGNTIYF. In nucleotides, the CDR3 is TGTGCCAGCACTCCTCCAGGGGGCCCTGGAAACACCATATATTTT.

This chain's CDR3 is CASSYTQWSNQPQHF. The CDR3 nucleotides read TGTGCCAGCAGTTACACGCAATGGTCCAATCAGCCCCAGCATTTT. The chain has TRBV6-5 and TRBJ1-5; no firm D call. The CDR3 is 15 amino acids. Germline CDR1 MNHEY, CDR2 SVGAGI. With 2 bases removed from V and 3 bases from J, the gap between germline ends came to 11 bases.

On this clonotype: This clone may be a read error of a much larger clone one base away. This chain uses TRBV5-6 with TRBJ2-1; D call uncertain. Trimming left V 0 bases short and J 3 bases short, with 4 bases between. Germline CDR1 SGHDT, CDR2 YYEEEE. The CDR3 is 13 residues long. This chain's CDR3 is CASSLDDYNEQFF. The DNA for the CDR3 is TGTGCCAGCAGCTTGGACGACTACAATGAGCAGTTCTTC.